Presented here are 10 T cell receptor beta chains from one specimen sequenced in a study of OX40 agonist ivuxolimab in advanced cancers. The data were produced by immunoSEQ multiplex PCR, yet TCRdb's version contains in-frame clones alone and is incomplete. Among more than 55,000 clones listed, just over 85% were seen once. The sample consisted of CD4+ or CD8+ T cells sorted from blood, taken in a trial of the OX40 agonist ivuxolimab. These receptor sequences come from an adult with an advanced solid tumor such as melanoma, head and neck, liver or kidney cancer.

The chain has TRBV10-3 and TRBJ1-3, with 12 nucleotides matching TRBD1. Germline V gives CDR1 ENHRY, CDR2 SYGVKD. After removal of 7 bases from V and 4 bases from J, the junction contained 14 bases not matched to a gene. This CDR3 is 18 amino acids long. CDR3 in amino acids: CAIKPDTGQGASGNTIYF. The DNA for the CDR3 is TGTGCCATCAAGCCTGATACGGGACAGGGGGCTTCGGGAAACACCATATATTTT.

The chain recombines TRBV2 with TRBJ2-3; no definite D call. The CDR3 covers 11 residues. V gave up 2 bases and J gave up 3 bases, with 0 bases separating them. Germline V gene sequence: CDR1 SNHLY, CDR2 FYNNEI. The CDR3 loop is CASSETDTQYF. For the CDR3, the DNA is TGTGCCAGCAGTGAAACAGATACGCAGTATTTT.

The CDR3 is CASRPPGSPDYGYTF. The CDR3 DNA reads as TGTGCCAGCCGACCCCCCGGTTCGCCGGACTATGGCTACACCTTC. The V call is TRBV9, the J call TRBJ1-2; D is uncertain. This CDR3 has 15 amino acids. Trimming left V 7 bases short and J 3 bases short, with 19 bases between. Germline assignment: CDR1 SGDLS and CDR2 YYNGEE. Complete variable domain (other parts from reference TRBV9 and TRBJ1-2): DSGVTQTPKHLITATGQRVTLRCSPRSGDLSVYWYQQSLDQGLQFLIQYYNGEERAKGNILERFSAQQFPDLHSELNLSSLELGDSALYFCASRPPGSPDYGYTFGSGTRLTVV.

To note about this clone: One junction end disagrees with the germline gene, perhaps due to a read error. The chain carries TRBV7-2 and TRBJ2-3; no reliable D call. CDR3 length: 13 amino acids. Looked up from germline, CDR1 is SGHTA and CDR2 is FQGNSA. The CDR3 reads CASRLGGSDTQYF. CDR3 nucleotide sequence: TGTGCCAGCAGGTTAGGTGGGTCAGATACGCAGTATTTT. Full variable domain (outside the CDR3, taken from reference TRBV7-2 and TRBJ2-3): GAGVSQSPSNKVTEKGKDVELRCDPISGHTALYWYRQSLGQGLEFLIYFQGNSAPDKSGLPSDRFSAERTGGSVSTLTIQRTQQEDSAVYLCASRLGGSDTQYFGPGTRLTVL.

The chain recombines TRBV6-5 with TRBJ2-3; 8 positions agree with TRBD2. The CDR3 extends over 16 amino acids. Looked up from germline, CDR1 is MNHEY and CDR2 is SVGAGI. The V segment lost 2 bases and the J segment 3 bases; nucleotides outside the gene matches: 7. CDR3 sequence: CASSYGPGGRTDTQYF. CDR3 DNA: TGTGCCAGCAGTTACGGGCCGGGGGGGAGGACAGATACGCAGTATTTT.

This chain links TRBV5-1 with TRBJ1-5; 7 nucleotides line up with TRBD1. V trimming: 0 bases; J trimming: 1 base; junction bases outside the gene matches: 1. Germline V CDR1 and CDR2: SGHRS, YFSETQ. The CDR3 is 15 residues long. The CDR3: CASSLAGGSNQPQHF. CDR3 bases: TGCGCCAGCAGCTTGGCAGGGGGAAGCAATCAGCCCCAGCATTTT.

The CDR3 region is CASSVVMSGTEAFF. The CDR3 DNA reads TGTGCCAGCAGTGTGGTGATGTCAGGCACTGAAGCTTTCTTT. The V call is TRBV2, the J call TRBJ1-1; no reliable D call. Germline V gene data show CDR1 as SNHLY and CDR2 as FYNNEI. This CDR3 region has 14 residues. The V end lost 4 bases, the J end lost 4 bases, and 13 bases lay between the germline ends.

The chain carries TRBV6-5 and TRBJ2-1, with TRBD2 matching 12 bases. The CDR3 covers 16 residues. Germline trimming cut 4 bases from V and 3 bases from J; bases unmatched to any gene: 4. Germline V gene data show CDR1 as MNHEY and CDR2 as SVGAGI. The chain's CDR3 is CASSFWTSGDYNEQFF. For the CDR3, the DNA is TGTGCCAGCAGTTTTTGGACTAGCGGGGACTACAATGAGCAGTTCTTC.

This clone was counted a single time. This chain links TRBV5-1 with TRBJ2-2; D is unresolved. Germline CDR1 SGHRS, CDR2 YFSETQ. V was cut by 2 bases and J by 1 base, with 9 bases left in between. This CDR3 region has 15 residues. As DNA, the CDR3 is TGCGCCAGCAGCTTAATATCGGAGAACACCGGGGAGCTGTTTTTT. This codes for CASSLISENTGELFF.

This chain joins TRBV2 and TRBJ2-7; tentatively, D is TRBD2 (6 bases). This CDR3 has 14 residues. Germline CDR1 and CDR2: SNHLY and FYNNEI. With 4 bases removed from V and 3 bases from J, the gap between germline ends came to 13 bases. CDR3 nucleotides: TGTGCCAGCAGTGCCGGGGGTCGGAGCTACGAGCAGTACTTC. Its protein product is CASSAGGRSYEQYF.